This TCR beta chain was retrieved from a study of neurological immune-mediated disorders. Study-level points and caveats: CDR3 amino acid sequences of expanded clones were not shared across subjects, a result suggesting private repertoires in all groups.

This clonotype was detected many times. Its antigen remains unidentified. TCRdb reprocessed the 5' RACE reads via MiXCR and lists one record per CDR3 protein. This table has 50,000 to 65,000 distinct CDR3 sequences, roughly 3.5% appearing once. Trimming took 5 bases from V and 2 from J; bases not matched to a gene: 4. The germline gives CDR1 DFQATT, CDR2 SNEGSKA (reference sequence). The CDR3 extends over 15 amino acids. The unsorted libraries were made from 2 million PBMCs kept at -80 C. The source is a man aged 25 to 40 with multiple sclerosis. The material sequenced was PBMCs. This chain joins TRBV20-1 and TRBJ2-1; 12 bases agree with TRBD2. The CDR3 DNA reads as TGCAGTGCTTCGACTAGCGGGGGAACCTACAATGAGCAGTTCTTC. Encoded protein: CSASTSGGTYNEQFF.